The clone carrying this T cell receptor beta chain was seen a single time. Generated by immunoSEQ multiplex PCR, the TCRdb table keeps only in-frame clones and is missing some. The sample has 2.3 million or so clones, about 92% seen once. The entry originates in a study of shared clonotypes between healthy human individuals. The V end was cut by 1 base, the J end by 3 bases, with 9 bases between. Germline values: CDR1 SGHTA, CDR2 FQGNSA. The CDR3 runs 15 residues. The sequenced material came from naive CD4+ T cells from PBMCs. Subset of the sample: CD45RA+ positively selected. The gene calls are TRBV7-2 and TRBJ2-2; D may be TRBD1 (6 bases). The TCR sequence derives from a man younger than 35 in good health. Some clones in this sample may be carry-over from other donors' samples. CDR3 protein: CASSLGGGYTGELFF. The CDR3 DNA reads TGTGCCAGCAGCTTAGGAGGGGGATACACCGGGGAGCTGTTTTTT.